This T cell receptor (beta chain) was captured by sequencing in a study of cytomegalovirus exposure and HLA in healthy donors. Study summary: HLA-typed donors were the source of about 85 million unique TCRs held in an early data release.

PCR involved 60 Vbeta and 13 Jbeta primers. Generated by immunoSEQ multiplex PCR, the TCRdb table keeps only in-frame clones and is missing some. The sample holds 150,000 to 200,000 clones; roughly 60% are singletons and the top ten take roughly 2.9%. CDR3 length: 15 amino acids. Trimming removed 4 bases from V and 2 bases from J, with 15 bases in between. Germline V gene sequence: CDR1 SGHDT, CDR2 YYEEEE. This clone was counted a few times. This receptor was taken from a man aged 35-49 years in good health and CMV-seronegative. The material sequenced was PBMCs. The chain combines TRBV5-6 with TRBJ1-2; D remains ambiguous. In DNA, the CDR3 is TGTGCCAGCAGCCCGCCACAGATCCACAACTATGGCTACACCTTC. Translated, it gives CASSPPQIHNYGYTF.